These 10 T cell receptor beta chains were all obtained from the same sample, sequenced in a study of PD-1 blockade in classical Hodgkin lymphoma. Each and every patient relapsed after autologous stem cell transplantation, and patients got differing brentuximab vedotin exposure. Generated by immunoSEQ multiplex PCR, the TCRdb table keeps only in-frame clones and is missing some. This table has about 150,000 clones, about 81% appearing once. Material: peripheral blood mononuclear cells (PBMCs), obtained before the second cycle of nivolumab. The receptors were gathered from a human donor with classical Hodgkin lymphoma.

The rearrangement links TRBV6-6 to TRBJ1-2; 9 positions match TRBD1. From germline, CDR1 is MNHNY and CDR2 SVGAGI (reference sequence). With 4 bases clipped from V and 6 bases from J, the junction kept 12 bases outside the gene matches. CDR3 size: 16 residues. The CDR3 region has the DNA TGTGCCAGCAGTTCCCTAGGGGGGACAGGGAAGGATGGCTACACCTTC. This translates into CASSSLGGTGKDGYTF.

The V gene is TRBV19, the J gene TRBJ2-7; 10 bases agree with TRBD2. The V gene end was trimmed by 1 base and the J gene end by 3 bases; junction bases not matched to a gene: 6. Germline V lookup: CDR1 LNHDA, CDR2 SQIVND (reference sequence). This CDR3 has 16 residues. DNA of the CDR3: TGTGCCAGTAGTATAGGTTTCCTAGCGGGAGTCTACGAGCAGTACTTC. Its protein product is CASSIGFLAGVYEQYF.

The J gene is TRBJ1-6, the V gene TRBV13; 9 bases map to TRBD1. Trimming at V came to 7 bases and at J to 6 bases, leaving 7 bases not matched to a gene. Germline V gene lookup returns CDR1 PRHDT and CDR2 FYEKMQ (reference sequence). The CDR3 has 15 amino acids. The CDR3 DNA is TGTGCCAGCAAGGAGGCGACAGGGGGTAATTCACCCCTCCACTTT. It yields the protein CASKEATGGNSPLHF.

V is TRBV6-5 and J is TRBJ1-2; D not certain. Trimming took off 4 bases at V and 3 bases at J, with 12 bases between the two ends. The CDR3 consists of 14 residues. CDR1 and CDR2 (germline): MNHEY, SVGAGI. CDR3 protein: CASSWRNGDYGYTF. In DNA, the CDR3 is TGTGCCAGCAGTTGGCGGAATGGTGACTATGGCTACACCTTC.

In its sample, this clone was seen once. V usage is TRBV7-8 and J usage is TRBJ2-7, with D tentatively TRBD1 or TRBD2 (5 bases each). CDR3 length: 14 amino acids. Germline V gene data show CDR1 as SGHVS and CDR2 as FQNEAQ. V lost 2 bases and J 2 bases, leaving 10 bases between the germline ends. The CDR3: CASSLRVGAYEQYF. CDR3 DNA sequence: TGTGCCAGCAGCTTAAGGGTGGGGGCCTACGAGCAGTACTTC.

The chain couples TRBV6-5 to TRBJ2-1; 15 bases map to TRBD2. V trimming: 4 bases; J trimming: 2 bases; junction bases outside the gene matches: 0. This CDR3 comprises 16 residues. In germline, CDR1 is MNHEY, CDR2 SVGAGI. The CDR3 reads CASSWTSGGAYNEQFF. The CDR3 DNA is TGTGCCAGCAGTTGGACTAGCGGGGGGGCCTACAATGAGCAGTTCTTC.

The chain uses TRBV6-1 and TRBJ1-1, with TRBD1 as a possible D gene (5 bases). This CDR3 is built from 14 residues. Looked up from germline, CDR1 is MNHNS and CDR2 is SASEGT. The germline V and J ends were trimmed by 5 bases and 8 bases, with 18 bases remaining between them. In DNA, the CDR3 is TGTGCCAGCAGTCGGGACGGCGCGGGGCGAGAAGCTTTCTTT. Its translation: CASSRDGAGREAFF.

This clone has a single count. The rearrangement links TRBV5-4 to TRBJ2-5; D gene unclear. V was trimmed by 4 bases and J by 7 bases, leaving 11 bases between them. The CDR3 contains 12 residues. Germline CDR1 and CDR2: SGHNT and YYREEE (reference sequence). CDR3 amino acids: CASSIDSGTQYF. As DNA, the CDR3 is TGTGCCAGCAGCATAGATTCAGGGACCCAGTACTTC.

The CDR3 loop is CASSLVASGANVLTF. CDR3 bases: TGTGCCAGCAGCTTAGTAGCATCCGGGGCCAACGTCCTGACTTTC. The genes are TRBV7-9 and TRBJ2-6; D gene uncertain. The V end was cut by 1 base, the J end by 4 bases, with 8 bases between. Germline CDR1 reads SEHNR; CDR2 reads FQNEAQ (reference sequence). The CDR3 sequence is 15 residues long.

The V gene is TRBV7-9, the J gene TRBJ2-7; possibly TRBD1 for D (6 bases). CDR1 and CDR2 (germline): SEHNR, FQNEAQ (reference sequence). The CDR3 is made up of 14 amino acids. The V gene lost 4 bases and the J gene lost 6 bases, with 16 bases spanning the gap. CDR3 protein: CASSYGQLLGEQYF. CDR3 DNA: TGTGCCAGCAGCTACGGACAGCTCCTAGGCGAGCAGTACTTC.